This T cell receptor (beta chain) came from a study of OX40 agonist ivuxolimab in advanced cancers. The wider study: Six ivuxolimab dose levels, 0.01 to 10 mg/kg, were given intravenously every 2 weeks. The study reported partial responses in three patients: one hepatocellular carcinoma, two cutaneous melanoma.

The data were produced by immunoSEQ multiplex PCR, yet TCRdb's version contains in-frame clones alone and is incomplete. The data contain 30,000 to 45,000 clones, around 90% of them singletons. This clone was seen a handful of times. Autoimmune disease history or systemic immunosuppression led to patients being barred. Blood samples were obtained at baseline, cycle 4 day 1, and cycle 7 day 1. The starting material was CD4+ or CD8+ T cells sorted from blood, obtained in a trial of the OX40 agonist ivuxolimab. The sequence came from an adult with an advanced solid tumor such as melanoma, head and neck, liver or kidney cancer.

The CDR3 DNA sequence: TGTGCCAGCAGAGTACCGGGACAGGGGGCCTACGAGCAGTACTTC. This gives the protein CASRVPGQGAYEQYF. The V gene is TRBV28, the J gene TRBJ2-7, with 11 positions matching TRBD1. Per germline, CDR1 MDHEN and CDR2 SYDVKM. V shed 6 bases, J shed 2 bases, and the junction held 6 bases outside the gene matches. This CDR3 has 15 amino acids.